A single sample gave rise to the 26 T cell receptor beta chains below, sequenced in a study of T-cell reconstitution after alpha-beta-depleted transplantation in children (dated by TCRdb to about 2016). The method behind the library was PCR. TCRdb records Illumina HiSeq 2500 as the sequencer. To normalize quantification of the TCRbeta repertoire, the TCR libraries were built with molecular barcoding that relied on unique molecular identifiers. The public reads were reanalyzed by TCRdb: fastp trimming at Q25, MiXCR alignment, in-frame beta chains only. Rows with a matching CDR3 protein are joined into one entry that keeps the most common DNA and genes. The sample data list some 280,000 distinct CDR3 sequences, and about 10% of these were observed just once. Clones ranked in the top ten supply roughly a tenth of the sample. The specimen was PBMCs from the stem cell graft donor, collected from the stem cell graft. These receptors all come from a human donor who donated a stem cell graft to a child with SCID.

As for this clonotype: At one of its ends the junction is not consistent with the germline gene, which may arise from a read error. The genes are TRBV19 and TRBJ1-5; maybe TRBD1 (5 bases). CDR1 LNHDA and CDR2 SQIVND come from the germline V gene (reference sequence). The CDR3 totals 14 residues. The chain's CDR3 is CASSLEWGFQPQHF. The CDR3 bases are TGTGCCAGTAGTTTAGAATGGGGGTTTCAGCCCCAGCATTTT.

This clonotype was counted many times. The chain links TRBV12-3 or TRBV12-4 to TRBJ1-6, with D uncertain. This CDR3 region has 14 residues. V was pared by 5 bases and J by 4 bases, with 9 bases between. CDR3 in DNA: TGTGCCAGCAGTCCGGACCAGTATAATTCACCCCTCCACTTT. It is translated as CASSPDQYNSPLHF.

The chain employs TRBV9 and TRBJ2-1, with 7 bases that match TRBD2. CDR1 is SGDLS, CDR2 YYNGEE, per germline. The CDR3 runs to 13 residues. Losses at the gene ends were 4 bases for V and 6 bases for J; bases not matched to a gene: 4. The CDR3 nucleotides read TGTGCCAGCAGCATCGGGACTACCAATGAGCAGTTCTTC. Amino acid sequence: CASSIGTTNEQFF.

The rearrangement joins TRBV12-3 or TRBV12-4 to TRBJ1-5, with TRBD1 matching over 8 bases. The CDR3 is 15 amino acids. Trimming removed 6 bases from V and 4 bases from J; junction bases left unmatched: 8. The CDR3 coding sequence is TGTGCCAGCAGAGAGGACAGGGAGGCAAATCAGCCCCAGCATTTT. Translation gives CASREDREANQPQHF.

This clonotype was found a few times. The chain recombines TRBV12-3 or TRBV12-4 with TRBJ2-4; weak D call: TRBD1 (5 bases). The CDR3 runs to 19 residues. Trimming took 6 bases from V and 0 from J, leaving 24 bases between them. CDR3 bases: TGTGCCAGCAGCCCCAAAGGTTATGGGGCCCTAATAGCCAAAAACATTCAGTACTTC. It encodes CASSPKGYGALIAKNIQYF.

The sample holds a few counts of this clonotype. V usage is TRBV15 and J usage is TRBJ2-7, with TRBD1 matching over 10 bases. This CDR3 is 15 amino acids long. Per germline, CDR1 LNHNV and CDR2 YYDKDF (reference sequence). J lost 3 bases, V lost 5 bases, and 7 bases had no gene match. The CDR3: CATSDPGQGFYEQYF. CDR3 in DNA: TGTGCCACCAGCGATCCGGGACAGGGGTTCTACGAGCAGTACTTC.

Ten or more counts support this clonotype. This chain connects TRBV5-6 to TRBJ1-5; the D is unclear. In germline, CDR1 is SGHDT, CDR2 YYEEEE. V lost 3 bases and J 7 bases, leaving 8 bases between the germline ends. The CDR3 is 12 amino acids. CDR3 coding DNA: TGTGCCAGCAGCTCCGTCGGGCAGCCCCAGCATTTT. It encodes CASSSVGQPQHF.

This clonotype was observed a few times. The chain carries TRBV11-1 and TRBJ2-7; TRBD1 might be the D (5 bases). CDR3 length equals 14 residues. Trimming took off 0 bases at V and 6 bases at J, with 12 bases between the two ends. From germline, CDR1 is SGHAT and CDR2 FQDESV (reference sequence). CDR3 sequence reads: CASSLAGVEREQYF. The DNA for the CDR3 is TGTGCCAGCAGCTTAGCAGGGGTCGAACGCGAGCAGTACTTC. Filled out from reference TRBV11-1 and TRBJ2-7, the complete variable domain reads EAEVAQSPRYKITEKSQAVAFWCDPISGHATLYWYRQILGQGPELLVQFQDESVVDDSQLPKDRFSAERLKGVDSTLKIQPAELGDSAMYLCASSLAGVEREQYFGPGTRLTVT.

The chain is built from TRBV2 and TRBJ2-2; 12 bases align to TRBD2. Trimming removed 5 bases from V and 3 bases from J; junction bases left unmatched: 10. Germline CDR1 is SNHLY and CDR2 is FYNNEI. The CDR3 consists of 18 residues. The CDR3, as DNA: TGTGCCAGCAGTTTGCCCCTCAGACTAGCGGGGGACACCGGGGAGCTGTTTTTT. Translating it yields CASSLPLRLAGDTGELFF.

This clonotype was detected only a few times. The gene calls are TRBV20-1 and TRBJ2-1, with 7 positions matching TRBD1. The CDR3 is made up of 14 amino acids. J gave up 2 bases and V 6 bases, and 7 bases lay outside the gene matches. Looked up from germline, CDR1 is DFQATT and CDR2 is SNEGSKA (reference sequence). CDR3 sequence reads: CSARWDRAYNEQFF. CDR3 nucleotide sequence: TGCAGTGCCAGGTGGGACAGAGCCTACAATGAGCAGTTCTTC.

The chain links TRBV27 to TRBJ2-1; 10 bases are shared with TRBD1. With 5 bases clipped from V and 3 bases from J, the junction kept 13 bases outside the gene matches. The germline CDR1 and CDR2 sequences are MNHEY and SMNVEV (reference sequence). This CDR3 region has 18 residues. The CDR3 nucleotides read TGTGCCAGCAGTACAACCGGGACAGGGGCGTCGTACTACAATGAGCAGTTCTTC. Translation: CASSTTGTGASYYNEQFF.

The chain links TRBV7-6 to TRBJ2-4, with D possibly called TRBD1 or TRBD2 (5 bases each). This CDR3 is 18 amino acids long. Trimming pared 0 bases from V and 2 bases from J, leaving 17 bases between. CDR1 is SGHVS, CDR2 FNYEAQ, per germline. The CDR3 sequence: CASSLAQTGPGSKNIQYF. DNA for the CDR3: TGTGCCAGCAGCTTAGCCCAGACGGGACCGGGGTCCAAAAACATTCAGTACTTC.

There are a few counts of this clonotype. The J gene is TRBJ2-3, the V gene TRBV20-1; D is undetermined. The length of the CDR3 is 14 residues. Germline V gene data show CDR1 as DFQATT and CDR2 as SNEGSKA (reference sequence). The germline V and J ends were trimmed by 0 bases and 6 bases, with 13 bases remaining between them. The CDR3 here is CSARDLSSTDTQYF. As DNA, the CDR3 is TGCAGTGCTAGAGATCTTAGCTCCACGGATACGCAGTATTTT.

This clonotype showed up just a few times. The genes are TRBV27 and TRBJ2-7; possibly TRBD2 for D (7 bases). There are 15 residues in the CDR3. Trimming took 7 bases from V and 0 from J, leaving 16 bases between them. Germline values: CDR1 MNHEY, CDR2 SMNVEV (reference sequence). The CDR3 spells CASTGWGGASYEQYF. In DNA form, the CDR3 reads TGTGCCAGCACCGGATGGGGGGGGGCCTCCTACGAGCAGTACTTC.

This clonotype was found a few times. The chain links TRBV29-1 to TRBJ2-1, with D hard to call. Trimming left V 4 bases short and J 4 bases short, with 11 bases between. Germline V gives CDR1 SQVTM, CDR2 ANQGSEA. The CDR3 spans 13 residues. Here the CDR3 reads CSVGGSNYNEQFF. The CDR3 bases are TGCAGCGTTGGTGGGTCGAATTACAATGAGCAGTTCTTC.

This clonotype was counted only a few times. This chain links TRBV12-3 or TRBV12-4 with TRBJ2-7; unclear D gene. V lost 4 bases and J lost 2, with 9 bases in between. This CDR3 is 13 amino acids long. The CDR3 DNA sequence: TGTGCCAGCAGTTCCAACACCGCCTACGAGCAGTACTTC. Residues: CASSSNTAYEQYF.

This sequence joins TRBV25-1 and TRBJ1-5; D possibly corresponds to TRBD1 (5 bases). This CDR3 contains 17 residues. Germline V gene data show CDR1 as MGHDK and CDR2 as SYGVNS. Trimming stripped 6 bases from V and 0 bases from J, with 18 bases between. DNA of the CDR3: TGTGCCAGCAGGCGGGGGGGTACGACAGATAGCAATCAGCCCCAGCATTTT. Protein: CASRRGGTTDSNQPQHF.

The J gene is TRBJ1-2, the V gene TRBV20-1; no firm D call. Looked up from germline, CDR1 is DFQATT and CDR2 is SNEGSKA (reference sequence). The CDR3 contains 14 residues. Trimming removed 3 bases from V and 2 bases from J, with 13 bases in between. Here the CDR3 reads CSASAVGENYGYTF. The CDR3 DNA reads as TGCAGTGCTAGTGCAGTTGGAGAGAACTATGGCTACACCTTC.

This clonotype has a handful of counts. The chain is built from TRBV7-9 and TRBJ2-3; D may match TRBD1 or TRBD2 (5 bases each). This CDR3 has 15 residues. Trimming took 0 bases from V and 7 from J, leaving 14 bases between them. Germline-derived CDR1 and CDR2 are SEHNR and FQNEAQ (reference sequence). CDR3 DNA sequence: TGTGCCAGCAGCTTAGCGGGGGACGGATCCCATACGCAGTATTTT. This gives the protein CASSLAGDGSHTQYF.

This clonotype was detected a few times. The rearrangement links TRBV7-2 to TRBJ1-1; D is undetermined. The germline V gene encodes CDR1 SGHTA and CDR2 FQGNSA. Trimming pared 3 bases from V and 2 bases from J, leaving 10 bases between. This CDR3 is 14 amino acids long. This CDR3 reads CASSFLSRNTEAFF. In nucleotides, the CDR3 is TGTGCCAGCAGCTTTCTTTCGAGAAACACTGAAGCTTTCTTT.

The CDR3 here is CASSLSGSYSEAFF. The CDR3 DNA is TGTGCCAGCAGCTTATCAGGGAGCTACTCTGAAGCTTTCTTT. The J gene is TRBJ1-1, the V gene TRBV11-2; possibly TRBD1 for D (5 bases). Germline V lookup: CDR1 SGHAT, CDR2 FQNNGV. This CDR3 has 14 residues. Between the trimmed V and J ends, which lost 2 bases and 6 bases, there was a span of 13 bases.

This clonotype was recorded many times. The chain has TRBV20-1 and TRBJ2-1, with 7 nucleotides matching TRBD2. With V trimmed by 6 bases and J by 8 bases, 16 bases remained unmatched. The CDR3 contains 15 residues. Germline CDR1 DFQATT, CDR2 SNEGSKA (reference sequence). Here the CDR3 reads CSAPLGGVSGHEQFF. The DNA of the CDR3 is TGCAGTGCCCCCTTGGGAGGGGTTTCGGGGCATGAGCAGTTCTTC.

This clonotype was seen a few times. The CDR3: CASRQGASGELFF. DNA for the CDR3: TGTGCCAGCAGACAGGGGGCATCCGGGGAGCTGTTTTTT. This sequence joins TRBV12-3 or TRBV12-4 and TRBJ2-2; 9 bases align to TRBD1. With 6 bases clipped from V and 6 bases from J, the junction kept 2 bases outside the gene matches. CDR3 length: 13 amino acids.

This clonotype has just a few counts. V is TRBV4-1 and J is TRBJ2-1; perhaps TRBD2 as D (5 bases). Germline loops: CDR1 MGHRA, CDR2 YSYEKL. CDR3 length equals 15 residues. The V and J ends lost 1 base and 9 bases respectively, with 16 bases between them. The CDR3 nucleotides read TGCGCCAGCAGCCAAGTACTAGTACTTGAAGGTGAGCAGTTCTTC. This codes for CASSQVLVLEGEQFF.

This clonotype was observed a handful of times. V and J are TRBV5-1 and TRBJ2-3, with D possibly being TRBD2 (7 bases). CDR1 and CDR2 from the germline V gene are SGHRS and YFSETQ. Trimming shortened V by 0 bases and J by 5 bases, and 13 bases separated the two germline ends. This CDR3 spans 15 amino acids. The CDR3 region is CASSLVGGRVDTQYF. The CDR3 DNA sequence: TGCGCCAGCAGCTTGGTCGGGGGGCGTGTAGATACGCAGTATTTT.

The chain has TRBV3-1 and TRBJ2-1; 9 bases are a match to TRBD1. This CDR3 is built from 16 residues. The V segment lost 2 bases and the J segment 6 bases; nucleotides outside the gene matches: 8. The germline V gene has CDR1 LGHDT and CDR2 YNNKEL (reference sequence). CDR3: CASSQRTGAVINEQFF. The CDR3 DNA is TGTGCCAGCAGCCAAAGGACAGGGGCCGTGATCAATGAGCAGTTCTTC.